The clone carrying this T cell receptor (beta chain) was seen a few times. Its antigen is as yet unknown. This record belongs to a study of CD8 T cells in ankylosing spondylitis. MiXCR, applied by TCRdb to the 5' RACE reads, yields one record per CDR3 protein. The top ten hold around 17% of the sample, which has about 390,000 distinct CDR3 sequences, 20% to 25% seen once. This CDR3 comprises 14 residues. Germline CDR1 SGHRS, CDR2 YFSETQ. Trimming removed 1 base from V and 5 bases from J, with 10 bases in between. Study-level findings and limits: A motif in TCR beta, a set of under ten highly homologous variants, appeared characteristic of ankylosing spondylitis blood. Peripheral blood samples showed relatively rare disease-linked clones, and these clones were CD8+.

This receptor was obtained from a male donor with ankylosing spondylitis. Sample: blood, either unsorted or a sorted T cell fraction (not recorded which). The chain employs TRBV5-1 and TRBJ2-1; D may be TRBD2 (6 bases). The CDR3 nucleotides are TGCGCCAGCAGCTTGTTCGGGGGAAACAATGAGCAGTTCTTC. This translates into CASSLFGGNNEQFF.